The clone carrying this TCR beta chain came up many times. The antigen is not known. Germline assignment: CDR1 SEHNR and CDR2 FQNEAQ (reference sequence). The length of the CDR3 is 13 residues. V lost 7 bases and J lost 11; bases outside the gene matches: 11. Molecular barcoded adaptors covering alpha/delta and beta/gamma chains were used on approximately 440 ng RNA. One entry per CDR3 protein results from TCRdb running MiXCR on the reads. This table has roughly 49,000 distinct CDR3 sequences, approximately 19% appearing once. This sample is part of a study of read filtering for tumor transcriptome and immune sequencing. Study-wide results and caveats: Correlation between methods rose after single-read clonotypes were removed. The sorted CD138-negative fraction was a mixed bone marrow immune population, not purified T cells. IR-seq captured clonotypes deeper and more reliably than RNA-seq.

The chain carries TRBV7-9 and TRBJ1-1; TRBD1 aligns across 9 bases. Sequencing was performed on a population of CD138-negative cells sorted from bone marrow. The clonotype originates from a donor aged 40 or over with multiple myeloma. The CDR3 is CASNARDRALAFF. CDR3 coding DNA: TGTGCCAGCAATGCCCGGGACAGGGCGTTGGCTTTCTTT.